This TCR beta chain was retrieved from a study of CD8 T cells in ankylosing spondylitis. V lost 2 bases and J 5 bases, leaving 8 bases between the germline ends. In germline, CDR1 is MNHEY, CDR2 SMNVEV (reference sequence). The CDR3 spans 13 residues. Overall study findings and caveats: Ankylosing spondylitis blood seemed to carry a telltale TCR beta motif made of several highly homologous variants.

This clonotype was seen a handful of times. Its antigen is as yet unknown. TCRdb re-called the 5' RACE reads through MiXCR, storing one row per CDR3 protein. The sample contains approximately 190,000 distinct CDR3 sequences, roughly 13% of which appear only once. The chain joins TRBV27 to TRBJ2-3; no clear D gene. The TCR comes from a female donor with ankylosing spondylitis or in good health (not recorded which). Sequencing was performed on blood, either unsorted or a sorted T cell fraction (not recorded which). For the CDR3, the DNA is TGTGCCAGCAGTTTAAAGCCCAGAGATACGCAGTATTTT. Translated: CASSLKPRDTQYF.